The T cell receptor beta chain described here comes from a study of shared clonotypes between healthy human individuals (dated by TCRdb to the early 2020s). About the study as a whole: The cohort included three men and a couple of women between 18 and 49 years of age. For each donor, CD4 naive and CD4 memory were each given three plates, CD8 naive was given two plates, and CD8 memory was given one plate. Leukapheresis yielded between about 0.8 and 9.5 billion PBMCs per donor. Libraries were prepared and TCR repertoires were sequenced by different laboratories using diverse techniques, in order to increase sequencing depth and limit assay-specific biases. The study deeply sequenced blood TCR repertoires of about 5 healthy adults to estimate repertoire size and the extent of clonotype sharing between individuals.

Concerning this clone itself: It lacks a known antigen. Within one base of it there is no much larger clone, and no base qualities were kept.

The donors were healthy, HIV-negative adults who had no recently reported acute infections or vaccinations. All donors were Caucasian adults living in Nashville, Tennessee, USA. CD4+ T cells were enriched through magnetic negative selection, after which naive cells were positively selected on CD45RA and the remaining negative fraction served as the memory subset. After blood collection by leukapheresis, PBMCs were isolated using Ficoll-Histopaque density gradient centrifugation and then cryopreserved in the vapor phase of liquid nitrogen. Analytical flow cytometry was used to check the purity and quantity of every magnetically sorted T cell population. Genomic DNA was isolated from each sorted fraction and quantified by UV absorbance on a Nanodrop 2000c. TCR CDR3 regions were amplified from genomic DNA by multiplex PCR using the deep immunoSEQ assay. For each cell subset, the extracted genomic DNA was distributed evenly across all wells of several immunoSEQ 96-well plates, and each plate served as one replicate. For sorted subsets, each replicate PCR was loaded with 200 ng genomic DNA, equivalent to approximately 33,000 T cell genomes. Purified libraries were quantified with a Qubit 3.0 fluorometer, sized on a Bioanalyzer 2100, and re-quantified with the KAPA Library Quantification kit. Every immunoSEQ 96-well plate was sequenced on a separate single-read 150-cycle Illumina NextSeq 550 flow cell. In the source study's methods: Because the immunoSEQ output held only junctional sequences and lacked quality scores, the filtering could not match the filtering applied to full-length reads. To assign V/J genes and CDR3, sequences were annotated using PyIR, a Python wrapper for IgBLAST v1.9, with IMGT germline references. Reads were removed for weak V/J assignments (E-value above 1e-6), missing CDR3, stop codons, out-of-frame junctions, or ambiguous translated residues. V3J clonotypes were defined by identical inferred V gene, J gene, and CDR3 amino acid sequence. Percentage overlap between repertoires was calculated by dividing the number of shared unique clonotypes by the size of the smaller repertoire. RTK rarefaction, the Chao1 estimator, and Recon v2.1 estimates of unobserved clonotypes were used to assess repertoire richness. Generation probabilities were computed with OLGA for all TCRbeta clonotypes obtained by the gDNA method from a few donors. This is the immuneACCESS table as TCRdb keeps it, with only in-frame sequences that have V and J called. A part of the clones is gone; compared with another copy, unresolved V genes explain less than half, and the rest is unexplained. That table gives V, J and clone size, and the DNA gave D and trimming. For this sample there are roughly 1.5 million clones; 95% to 99% appear just once. The ten largest clones add up to 0.4% to 0.45% of the sample.

CDR3 length: 14 amino acids, cysteine to phenylalanine. Only the CDR3 region is kept as DNA, spanning 42 bases read in frame from base 1. V loses 2 bases, J loses 1 base, and the germline ends lie 8 bases apart. Taken from the germline V gene, the CDR1 and CDR2 loops are MDHEN and SYDVKM. General findings and caveats noted by the study authors: Incomplete sequencing was indicated by rarefaction of sorted-subset datasets, despite the large sequencing depth. Based on pairwise subsampling, the degree of clonotype sharing among donors was expected to be affected by sequencing depth. Only blood was sampled, and tissue TCR repertoires likely differ from those in blood. Estimated clonotype richness was generally larger for naive than for memory subsets. Because the study included only a small number of donors, the genetic and exposure-history diversity represented was limited. Higher generation probabilities were observed for clonotypes shared by all four sorted-subset donors than for non-shared clonotypes. Across a handful of donors, roughly 5.4% of naive CD4, around 3.3% of naive CD8, roughly 2.2% of memory CD4, and under 0.45% of memory CD8 clonotypes were shared.

The chain is assembled from TRBV28 and TRBJ2-5; too little of a D gene remains to name it. The TCR was taken from a man in his thirties or forties in good health. The sample comprised naive CD4+ T cells sorted from blood. Per the publication, the cell subset or site label means: CD45RA+ positively selected. The DNA sequence follows: TGTGCCAGCAGTTTAACGCGGCCCCAAGAGACCCAGTACTTC. Its protein is CASSLTRPQETQYF.